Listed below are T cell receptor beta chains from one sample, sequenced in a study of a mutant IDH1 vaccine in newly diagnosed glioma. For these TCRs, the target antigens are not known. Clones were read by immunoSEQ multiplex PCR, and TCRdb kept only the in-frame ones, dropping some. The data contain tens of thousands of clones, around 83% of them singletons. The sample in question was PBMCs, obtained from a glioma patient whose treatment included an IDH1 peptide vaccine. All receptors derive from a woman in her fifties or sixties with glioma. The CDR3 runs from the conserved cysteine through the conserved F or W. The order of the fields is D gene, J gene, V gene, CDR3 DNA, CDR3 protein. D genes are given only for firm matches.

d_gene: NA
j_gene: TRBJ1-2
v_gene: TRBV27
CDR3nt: TGTGCCAGCAGACTAACTCCGGACGGAGCGACCTATGGCTACACCTTC
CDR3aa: CASRLTPDGATYGYTF

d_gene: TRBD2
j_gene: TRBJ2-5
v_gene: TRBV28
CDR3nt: TGTGCCAGCAGTTCCAGCGGGAGGGCCCGGGAGACCCAGTACTTC
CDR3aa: CASSSSGRARETQYF

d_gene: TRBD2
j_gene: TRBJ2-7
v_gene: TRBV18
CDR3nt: TGTGCCAGCTCACCCCTAGCGGGAGGTGGCTACGAGCAGTACTTC
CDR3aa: CASSPLAGGGYEQYF

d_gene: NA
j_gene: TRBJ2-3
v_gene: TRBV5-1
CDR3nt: TGCGCCAGCTCTGGAGGGGCGGGACGGGCAACAGATACGCAGTATTTT
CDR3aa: CASSGGAGRATDTQYF

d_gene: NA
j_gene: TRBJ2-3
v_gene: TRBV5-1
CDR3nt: TGCGCCAGCACCCAGGGCACGAACACAGATACGCAGTATTTT
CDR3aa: CASTQGTNTDTQYF

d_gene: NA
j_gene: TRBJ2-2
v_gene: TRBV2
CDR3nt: TGTGCCAGCACAAGCGGCGGGGAGCTGTTTTTT
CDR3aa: CASTSGGELFF

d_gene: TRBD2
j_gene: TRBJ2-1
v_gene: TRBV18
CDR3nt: TGTGCCAGCTCACCCCCGGGAGGGAACAATGAGCAGTTCTTC
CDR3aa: CASSPPGGNNEQFF

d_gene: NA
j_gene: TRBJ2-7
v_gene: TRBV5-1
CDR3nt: TGCGCCAGCAGCTTCGACTACCAGGCATACGAGCAGTACTTC
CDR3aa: CASSFDYQAYEQYF

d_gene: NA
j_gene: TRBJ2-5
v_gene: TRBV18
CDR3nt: TGTGCCAGCTCACCCCTCTCCGGGAGAGTGGAGACCCAGTACTTC
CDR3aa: CASSPLSGRVETQYF

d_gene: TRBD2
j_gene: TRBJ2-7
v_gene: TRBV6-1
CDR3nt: TGTGCCAGCAGTGAGGGACTAGCGGGAAGCGGGGAATACGAGCAGTACTTC
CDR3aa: CASSEGLAGSGEYEQYF

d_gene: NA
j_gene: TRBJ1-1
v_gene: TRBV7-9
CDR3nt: TGTGCCAGCAGCTTAGTGGTCTTCCAGGGGAACACTGAAGCTTTCTTT
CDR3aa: CASSLVVFQGNTEAFF

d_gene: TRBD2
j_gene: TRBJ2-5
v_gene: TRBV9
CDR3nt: TGTGCCAGCAGCGTAGGGGGACTAGAAGAGACCCAGTACTTC
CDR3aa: CASSVGGLEETQYF

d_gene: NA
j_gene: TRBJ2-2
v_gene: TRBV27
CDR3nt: TGTGCCAGCAGTTGGCTAGGATACACCGGGGAGCTGTTTTTT
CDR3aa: CASSWLGYTGELFF

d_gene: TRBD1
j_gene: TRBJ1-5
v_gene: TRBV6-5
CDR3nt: TGTGCCAGCAGGCGACAGGGCTCTAGCAATCAGCCCCAGCATTTT
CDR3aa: CASRRQGSSNQPQHF

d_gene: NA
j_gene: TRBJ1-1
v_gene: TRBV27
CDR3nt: TGTGCCAGCAGTTACCCCGGCCCGAACACTGAAGCTTTCTTT
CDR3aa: CASSYPGPNTEAFF

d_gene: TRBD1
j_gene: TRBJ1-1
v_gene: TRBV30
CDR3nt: TGTGCCTGGTCCCGGGACAGGTTTCCTGAAGCTTTCTTT
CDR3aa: CAWSRDRFPEAFF

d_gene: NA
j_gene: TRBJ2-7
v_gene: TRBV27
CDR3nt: TGTGCCAGCTCGAGACAGGGAGGAATACTGTCCTACGAGCAGTACTTC
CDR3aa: CASSRQGGILSYEQYF

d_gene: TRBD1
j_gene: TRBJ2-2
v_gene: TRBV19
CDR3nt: TGTGCCAGTAGATTCGGACAGGGGATGGCCGGGGAGCTGTTTTTT
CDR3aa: CASRFGQGMAGELFF

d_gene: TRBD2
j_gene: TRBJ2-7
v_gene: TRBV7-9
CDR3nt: TGTGCCAGCAGCTCCCCCGCAGGCGGGAGGGTCAGGGAGCAGTACTTC
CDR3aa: CASSSPAGGRVREQYF

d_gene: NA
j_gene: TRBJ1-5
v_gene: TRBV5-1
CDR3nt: TGCGCCAGCAGCTTGGGGACCGGGAGCATCCCCAATCAGCCCCAGCATTTT
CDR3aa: CASSLGTGSIPNQPQHF